The 10 T cell receptor beta chains reported below all come from one sample, sequenced in a study of CD8 T cells in ankylosing spondylitis. Study results and limitations: The study identified a TCR beta motif of eight highly homologous variants that appeared characteristic of ankylosing spondylitis blood.

No antigen has been assigned to these receptors. TCRdb re-called the 5' RACE reads through MiXCR, storing one row per CDR3 protein. The sample lists about 330,000 distinct CDR3 sequences; less than 10% were seen once. The sequencing input was blood, either unsorted or a sorted T cell fraction (not recorded which). The receptors were gathered from a male donor with ankylosing spondylitis.

The J gene is TRBJ1-5, the V gene TRBV2, with a tentative D call TRBD1 (5 bases). The CDR3 consists of 17 residues. Germline loops: CDR1 SNHLY, CDR2 FYNNEI. The germline V and J ends were trimmed by 4 bases and 7 bases, with 23 bases remaining between them. Written as DNA, the CDR3 is TGTGCCAGCAGTGGATTTCAGGTCGGCAGGGCAAGGCAGCCCCAGCATTTT. Protein sequence: CASSGFQVGRARQPQHF.

This clonotype has a handful of counts. The chain links TRBV3-1 to TRBJ2-1; the match to TRBD1 covers 12 bases. The CDR3 covers 14 residues. The germline V gene has CDR1 LGHDT and CDR2 YNNKEL (reference sequence). J gave up 8 bases and V 6 bases, and 5 bases lay outside the gene matches. The CDR3 DNA reads as TGTGCCAGCAGTACCGGGACAGGGGGCGATGAGCAGTTCTTC. Encoded protein: CASSTGTGGDEQFF.

This clonotype was picked up many times. The chain couples TRBV7-2 to TRBJ2-5; 11 bases align to TRBD1. Germline-derived CDR1 and CDR2 are SGHTA and FQGNSA. This CDR3 spans 15 amino acids. Trimming took 5 bases from V and 4 from J; bases not matched to a gene: 6. CDR3: CASSPRDRGTETQYF. The DNA of the CDR3 is TGTGCCAGCAGCCCCCGGGACAGGGGGACAGAGACCCAGTACTTC.

In this sample, this clonotype turned up a few times. The rearrangement links TRBV4-3 to TRBJ2-3; 10 nucleotides line up with TRBD2. The CDR3 is 15 residues long. V was clipped by 1 base and J by 6 bases; unmatched bases: 4. Germline CDR1 is LGHNA and CDR2 is YSLEER. CDR3 DNA: TGCGCCAGCAGCCAAGCAGCGGGAGGGCGGGATACGCAGTATTTT. This translates into CASSQAAGGRDTQYF.

There are a few counts of this clonotype. The CDR3 sequence is CAIQGLGTQYF. CDR3 DNA sequence: TGTGCCATACAGGGCTTAGGGACCCAGTACTTC. The gene calls are TRBV28 and TRBJ2-5, with D tentatively TRBD1 (6 bases). The CDR3 spans 11 residues. V was pared by 10 bases and J by 7 bases, with 13 bases between. The germline V gene has CDR1 MDHEN and CDR2 SYDVKM. Looking up the rest from reference TRBV28 and TRBJ2-5 gives the full variable domain: DVKVTQSSRYLVKRTGEKVFLECVQDMDHENMFWYRQDPGLGLRLIYFSYDVKMKEKGDIPEGYSVSREKKERFSLILESASTNQTSMYLCAIQGLGTQYFGPGTRLLVL.

Only a few counts were recorded for this clonotype. This chain connects TRBV29-1 to TRBJ2-7; D remains ambiguous. The CDR3 is 11 amino acids. V was cut by 4 bases and J by 2 bases, with 6 bases left in between. Germline CDR1 and CDR2: SQVTM and ANQGSEA. In nucleotides, the CDR3 is TGCAGCGTTGGTGGGACCTACGAGCAGTACTTC. It encodes CSVGGTYEQYF.

In this sample, this clonotype turned up a few times. The V and J genes are TRBV19 and TRBJ1-5; D unclear. The CDR3 contains 14 residues. Germline V gives CDR1 LNHDA, CDR2 SQIVND (reference sequence). Trimming removed 10 bases at V and 0 bases at J, with 13 bases between. In nucleotides, the CDR3 is TGTGCCACCAAAAATCCGGGTAGCAATCAGCCCCAGCATTTT. Translated: CATKNPGSNQPQHF.

A few counts support this clonotype. V usage is TRBV20-1 and J usage is TRBJ2-7; TRBD2 matches at 10 bases. Trimming at V came to 3 bases and at J to 7 bases, leaving 9 bases not matched to a gene. CDR1 and CDR2 from the germline V gene are DFQATT and SNEGSKA (reference sequence). The CDR3 extends over 14 amino acids. In DNA form, the CDR3 reads TGCAGTGCTAGTCTCCTAGCGGGAGTATCAGAGCAGTACTTC. Translation gives CSASLLAGVSEQYF.

This clonotype was counted many times. This chain uses TRBV29-1 with TRBJ2-5, with 12 positions matching TRBD2. This CDR3 is built from 14 residues. CDR1 is SQVTM, CDR2 ANQGSEA, per germline. V lost 6 bases, J lost 4 bases, and 6 bases stayed unmatched. This CDR3 reads CSVSTSGRGETQYF. CDR3 coding DNA: TGCAGCGTCTCGACTAGCGGGAGAGGAGAGACCCAGTACTTC.

The rearrangement joins TRBV9 to TRBJ1-1; D gene unclear. V lost 9 bases and J 1 base, leaving 13 bases between the germline ends. The CDR3 runs to 13 residues. Per the germline V gene, CDR1 is SGDLS and CDR2 is YYNGEE. The CDR3 nucleotides are TGTGCCAACGGTCCCCTGACGAACACTGAAGCTTTCTTT. Translation: CANGPLTNTEAFF.